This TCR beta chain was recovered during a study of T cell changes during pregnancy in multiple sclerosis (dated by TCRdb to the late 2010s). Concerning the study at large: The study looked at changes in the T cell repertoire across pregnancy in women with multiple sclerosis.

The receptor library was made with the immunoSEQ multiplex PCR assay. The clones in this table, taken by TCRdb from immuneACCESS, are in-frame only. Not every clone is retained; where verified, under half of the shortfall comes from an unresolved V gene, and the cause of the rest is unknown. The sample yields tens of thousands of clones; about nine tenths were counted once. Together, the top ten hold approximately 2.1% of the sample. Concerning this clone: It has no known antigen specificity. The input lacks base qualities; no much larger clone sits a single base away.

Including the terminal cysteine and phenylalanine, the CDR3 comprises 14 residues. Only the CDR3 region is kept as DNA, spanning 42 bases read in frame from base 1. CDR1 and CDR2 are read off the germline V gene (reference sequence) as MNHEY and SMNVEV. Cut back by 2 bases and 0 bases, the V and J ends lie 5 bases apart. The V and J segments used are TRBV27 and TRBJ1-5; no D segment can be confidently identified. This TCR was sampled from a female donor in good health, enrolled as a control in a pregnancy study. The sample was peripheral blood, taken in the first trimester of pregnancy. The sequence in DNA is TGTGCCAGCAGTTTACGGTATAGCAATCAGCCCCAGCATTTT. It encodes CASSLRYSNQPQHF.